This TCR beta chain was captured by sequencing in a study of Graves' ophthalmopathy and Graves' hyperthyroidism. The study excluded patients with other autoimmune diseases, uncontrolled infections, pregnancy or lactation. Trimming shortened V by 3 bases and J by 6 bases, and 12 bases separated the two germline ends. Per the germline V gene, CDR1 is SGDLS and CDR2 is YYNGEE. The CDR3 consists of 13 residues. On this clonotype itself: Its specificity is unknown.

From RNA, the CDR3 regions of TCR beta chains were amplified and sequenced. A first-round RT-PCR used HTBI primers, followed by a second-round multiplex PCR. TCRdb called the multiplex PCR reads again in MiXCR, with one record for every CDR3 protein. The sample lists about 740,000 distinct CDR3 sequences, roughly 40% occurring once. Study-level points and caveats: Blood shared most expanded thyroid clonotypes above 0.001 frequency. Researchers report that a 13-signature model separated ophthalmopathy from stable hyperthyroidism, posting almost 90% sensitivity and less than 82% specificity.

The chain uses TRBV9 and TRBJ2-5; D possibly matches TRBD1 or TRBD2 (6 bases each). Input material: peripheral blood. The sequence came from an adult man with Graves' ophthalmopathy. This chain's CDR3 is CASSEGGVKTQYF. In DNA, the CDR3 is TGTGCCAGCAGCGAGGGGGGAGTGAAGACCCAGTACTTC.